These T cell receptor beta chains were read from a single sample in a study of shared clonotypes between healthy human individuals. The repertoire was sequenced with immunoSEQ multiplex PCR; TCRdb's copy has only in-frame clones and lacks some. The repertoire holds approximately 530,000 clones, with 95% to 97% as singletons. The specimen was naive CD4+ T cells sorted from blood. The receptors were sampled from a woman between 25 and 40 years old in good health. Each CDR3 is given with its conserved first and last residue. The D gene is left open where the match is weak. Expanded clones get a size class; other rows say once, few or many, or leave the size out.

clone_size,j_call,d_call,v_call,cdr3_nt,cdr3_aa
NA,TRBJ2-5,NA,TRBV2,TGTGCCAGCAGTGTAACCCAAGAGACCCAGTACTTC,CASSVTQETQYF
NA,TRBJ2-2,NA,TRBV5-1,TGCGCCAGCAGCACTGGGGCAGCCTTTGGCGGGGAGCTGTTTTTT,CASSTGAAFGGELFF
once,TRBJ2-7,NA,TRBV28,TGTGCCAGCAGGGAAGGGGGGCCAAGGGGCCACGAGCAGTACTTC,CASREGGPRGHEQYF
NA,TRBJ1-1,NA,TRBV28,TGTGCCAGCAGGACAGTCATGAGGAACACTGAAGCTTTCTTT,CASRTVMRNTEAFF
NA,TRBJ2-1,NA,TRBV27,TGTGCCAGCAGTTTTAGGGGCTCCGTAAGGGAATTCTTC,CASSFRGSVREFF
NA,TRBJ2-5,TRBD2,TRBV4-1,TGCGCCAGCAGCCAAGATCTGGCGGGAGGGCCAAGGCGGGAGACCCAGTACTTC,CASSQDLAGGPRRETQYF
NA,TRBJ1-5,NA,TRBV5-8,TGTGCCAGCAGCTTCCCCGGGACAATGTTTGGGCCCCAGCATTTT,CASSFPGTMFGPQHF
NA,TRBJ1-1,NA,TRBV19,TGTGCCAGTAGTATCCGAGGGGTAATTTTCACTGAAGCTTTCTTT,CASSIRGVIFTEAFF
NA,TRBJ2-7,TRBD1,TRBV7-9,TGTGCCAGCAGCTTCCGGACAGGGGGCTCCCACAGGTCCTACGAGCAGTACTTC,CASSFRTGGSHRSYEQYF
NA,TRBJ1-5,TRBD1,TRBV6-5,TGTGCCAGCAGACCGGACAGGGACCATCAGCCCCAGCATTTT,CASRPDRDHQPQHF
NA,TRBJ1-1,TRBD1,TRBV6-6,TGTGCCAGCAGCTCGGACAGGGTGGCTGAAGCTTTCTTT,CASSSDRVAEAFF
NA,TRBJ2-2,NA,TRBV5-1,TGCGCCACCTCGTACAGAGGAGGAAACACCGGGGAGCTGTTTTTT,CATSYRGGNTGELFF
NA,TRBJ2-3,NA,TRBV5-1,TGCGCCAGCAGTCGAATGGGCGGTAGCACAGATACGCAGTATTTT,CASSRMGGSTDTQYF
NA,TRBJ2-7,TRBD1,TRBV5-1,TGCGCCAGCAGTTCCGGGACAGAGACCTACGAGCAGTACTTC,CASSSGTETYEQYF
NA,TRBJ2-7,NA,TRBV4-1,TGCGCCAGCAGCCAAGATACTGCGGGACGGATGTACGAGCAGTACTTC,CASSQDTAGRMYEQYF
NA,TRBJ2-2,NA,TRBV5-6,TGTGCCAGCAGCATGAGTATGACCGGGGAGCTGTTTTTT,CASSMSMTGELFF
NA,TRBJ1-3,NA,TRBV6-5,TGTGCCAGCAGCCTAGGGGGGCTCTCTGGAAACACCATATATTTT,CASSLGGLSGNTIYF
few,TRBJ1-5,TRBD1,TRBV7-2,TGTGCCAGCAGCTCCGACAGGGTAGGTCAGCCCCAGCATTTT,CASSSDRVGQPQHF
NA,TRBJ2-6,NA,TRBV30,TGTGCCTGGGGGCAGTCTGGGGCCAACGTCCTGACTTTC,CAWGQSGANVLTF
NA,TRBJ1-1,TRBD1,TRBV11-2,TGTGCCAGCAGCCCACGGACAGGGTCCTCTCTTATTCTGAACACTGAAGCTTTCTTT,CASSPRTGSSLILNTEAFF
NA,TRBJ1-1,NA,TRBV28,TGTGCCAGCATAGTGGGGCTTACCATCAACACTGAAGCTTTCTTT,CASIVGLTINTEAFF
NA,TRBJ2-7,NA,TRBV28,TGTGCCAGCAGTTTAGGGATAGCAGGACTATTGAGTAGCTACGAGCAGTACTTC,CASSLGIAGLLSSYEQYF
once,TRBJ2-1,TRBD1,TRBV6-5,TGTGCCAGCGGTCGGACAGGATCCTACAATGAGCAGTTCTTC,CASGRTGSYNEQFF
NA,TRBJ1-5,NA,TRBV28,TGTGCCAGCAGTTTAGGGCAGGGGCCGCCCCAGCATTTT,CASSLGQGPPQHF
NA,TRBJ2-1,NA,TRBV5-1,TGCGCCAGCACCGAGGGGTTGGTTGGCCACAATGAGCAGTTCTTC,CASTEGLVGHNEQFF
NA,TRBJ2-7,TRBD1,TRBV10-2,TGCGCCAGCACCCGGGACAGATTTTCGGGGATCTCCTACGAGCAGTACTTC,CASTRDRFSGISYEQYF
NA,TRBJ1-2,NA,TRBV28,TGTGCCAGCAGACAGTGGACGGGACATGGCTACACCTTC,CASRQWTGHGYTF
NA,TRBJ2-5,NA,TRBV28,TGTGCCAGCAGCCGCCCTGGTAGGGTGGTAGAGACCCAGTACTTC,CASSRPGRVVETQYF
NA,TRBJ1-2,TRBD1,TRBV4-2,TGTGCCAGCAGCCGGGGGGACAGCGATAACTATGGCTACACCTTC,CASSRGDSDNYGYTF
NA,TRBJ2-2,NA,TRBV6-4,TGTGCCAGCAGTGACCACTACAGGGCCTACACCGGGGAGCTGTTTTTT,CASSDHYRAYTGELFF
NA,TRBJ1-5,TRBD1,TRBV18,TGTGCCAGCTCACAGGGGACAGGGGTAGACCAGCCCCAGCATTTT,CASSQGTGVDQPQHF
NA,TRBJ2-1,NA,TRBV5-1,TGCGCCAGCAGCTCGAACGCCAATGAGCAGTTCTTC,CASSSNANEQFF
NA,TRBJ2-1,NA,TRBV23-1,TGCGCCAGCAGTCATCCCCCGAGACCGACGCAGCCCTACCACAATGAGCAGTTCTTC,CASSHPPRPTQPYHNEQFF
NA,TRBJ2-3,TRBD2,TRBV5-8,TGTGCCAGCAGCTTGATGGCTAGCGGGAGGGACGATACGCAGTATTTT,CASSLMASGRDDTQYF
NA,TRBJ2-7,NA,TRBV28,TGTGCCAGCAGTTTGGCAGGGGAGTACGAGCAGTACTTC,CASSLAGEYEQYF
NA,TRBJ2-5,TRBD1,TRBV18,TGTGCCAGCTCACCTGGGACAGGTCAAGAGACCCAGTACTTC,CASSPGTGQETQYF
NA,TRBJ1-2,NA,TRBV28,TGTGCCAGCACTACAAGACAGGTACATTATGGCTACACCTTC,CASTTRQVHYGYTF
NA,TRBJ2-7,TRBD2,TRBV10-2,TGCGCCAGCCAACTAGCGGGGTTAGACGAGCAGTACTTC,CASQLAGLDEQYF
NA,TRBJ2-3,NA,TRBV27,TGTGCCAGCAGTTTTGGAGGGCCTAGCACAGATACGCAGTATTTT,CASSFGGPSTDTQYF
NA,TRBJ1-1,NA,TRBV20-1,TGCAGTGCAAGGGGGGCAACTGAAGCTTTCTTT,CSARGATEAFF
NA,TRBJ2-7,TRBD2,TRBV19,TGTGCCAGTAGTTTCGGACTAGCGGGCTCCTCCTACGAGCAGTACTTC,CASSFGLAGSSYEQYF
NA,TRBJ1-2,NA,TRBV28,TGTGCCAGCAGTCCCCGTGGGACCACTAACTATGGCTACACCTTC,CASSPRGTTNYGYTF
NA,TRBJ1-2,NA,TRBV29-1,TGCAGCGTTGACGGGAGCGGCTACACCTTC,CSVDGSGYTF
NA,TRBJ1-2,NA,TRBV19,TGTGCCAGTAGCATGACAGCTAACTATGGCTACACCTTC,CASSMTANYGYTF
NA,TRBJ2-7,TRBD2,TRBV5-1,TGCGCCAGCAGCTTGGCCGGGGCTAGCGGGAGGGCCGTTTCCTACGAGCAGTACTTC,CASSLAGASGRAVSYEQYF
NA,TRBJ2-3,NA,TRBV19,TGTGCCAGTAGTATCAGGGGCAGAGACACAGATACGCAGTATTTT,CASSIRGRDTDTQYF
NA,TRBJ1-1,NA,TRBV5-1,TGCGCCAGTAGCAGACAGGACACTGAAGCTTTCTTT,CASSRQDTEAFF
NA,TRBJ2-5,NA,TRBV7-8,TGTGCCAGCAGCGCCACCGGCGGAGCAGCGGGGACCCAGTACTTC,CASSATGGAAGTQYF
NA,TRBJ2-1,TRBD2,TRBV28,TGTGCCAGCAGTACCGCGGCGGGAGGTTACAATGAGCAGTTCTTC,CASSTAAGGYNEQFF
NA,TRBJ1-2,NA,TRBV29-1,TGCAGCGTTGGACGAACCGACTATGGCTACACCTTC,CSVGRTDYGYTF
NA,TRBJ2-3,TRBD2,TRBV2,TGTGCCAGCAGAAATCTAGCGGCAAACACAGATACGCAGTATTTT,CASRNLAANTDTQYF
NA,TRBJ2-7,NA,TRBV2,TGTGCCAGCAGTGATCTAGCGAAGACTACGGAGCAGTACTTC,CASSDLAKTTEQYF
NA,TRBJ2-5,NA,TRBV5-4,TGTGCCAGCAGCACGGGGACTTATCAAGAGACCCAGTACTTC,CASSTGTYQETQYF
once,TRBJ1-4,NA,TRBV28,TGTGCCAGCGGTCTAGTTCAGGTTGAAAAACTGTTTTTT,CASGLVQVEKLFF
NA,TRBJ2-7,NA,TRBV7-6,TGTGCCAGCAGCGGTAGCTCCTACGAGCAGTACTTC,CASSGSSYEQYF